The T cell receptor (beta chain) under discussion was sequenced for a study of identical twins. Only healthy Caucasians were enrolled as donors. This clonotype was detected a few times. Its target is unknown. There are 12 residues in the CDR3. Germline V gives CDR1 DFQATT, CDR2 SNEGSKA (reference sequence). After removal of 8 bases from V and 6 bases from J, the junction contained 9 bases not matched to a gene. Each cDNA held unique molecular identifiers, and template switching gave it a universal primer site. TCRdb processed the 5' RACE reads anew with MiXCR; each CDR3 protein has one entry. Among about 900,000 distinct CDR3 sequences, 9% to 15% were seen once, and the ten largest hold under 2%. Study results and limitations: Within twin pairs, the out-of-frame alpha sequences they shared showed excess low generation probability. The same donors were not followed; conclusions instead depended on cross-sectional statistical analysis.

These data were likewise used in another study, on yellow fever vaccine responses in identical twins.

The chain couples TRBV20-1 to TRBJ2-7, with 8 bases lining up with TRBD2. The receptor was isolated from a woman aged 18-29 years in good health. Sequencing was done on a sample of PBMCs. The CDR3, as DNA: TGCAGTATGATCGCGGGGGGCATCGAGCAGTACTTC. This encodes CSMIAGGIEQYF.